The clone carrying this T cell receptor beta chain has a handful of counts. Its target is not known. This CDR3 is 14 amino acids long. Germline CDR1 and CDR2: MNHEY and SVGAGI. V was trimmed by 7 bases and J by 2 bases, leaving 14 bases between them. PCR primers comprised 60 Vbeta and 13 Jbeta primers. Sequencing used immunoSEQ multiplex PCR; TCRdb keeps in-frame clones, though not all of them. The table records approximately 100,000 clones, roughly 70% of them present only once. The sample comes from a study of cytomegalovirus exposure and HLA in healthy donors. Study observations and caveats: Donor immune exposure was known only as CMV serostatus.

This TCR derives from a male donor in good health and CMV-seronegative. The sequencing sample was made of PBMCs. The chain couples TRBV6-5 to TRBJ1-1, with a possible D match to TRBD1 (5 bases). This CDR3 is CASIRPGGNTEAFF. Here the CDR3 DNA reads TGTGCCAGCATCCGACCGGGGGGAAACACTGAAGCTTTCTTT.